What follows is one T cell receptor beta chain and its context. The antigen is undetermined. Reverse transcription of about 0.45 to 1 ug RNA was performed with random hexamers. TCRdb called the immunoSEQ multiplex PCR reads again in MiXCR, with one record for every CDR3 protein. The table includes roughly 250,000 distinct CDR3 sequences, approximately 95% detected once. The data were taken from a study of CD8 T cells in Susac syndrome. The V gene's germline CDR1 is KGHSH and CDR2 LQKENI. The CDR3 consists of 12 residues. With 3 bases removed from V and 6 bases from J, the gap between germline ends came to 7 bases. Overall study findings and caveats: The CD4+ T cell repertoires of Susac syndrome were found to show no clonal expansion.

The sequence came from a human donor with Susac syndrome. What was sequenced was CD4+ T cells from PBMCs. V and J are TRBV18 and TRBJ2-3; D unclear. CDR3 in amino acids: CASSPYADTQYF. The CDR3 nucleotides read TGTGCCAGCTCACCTTACGCCGATACGCAGTATTTT.